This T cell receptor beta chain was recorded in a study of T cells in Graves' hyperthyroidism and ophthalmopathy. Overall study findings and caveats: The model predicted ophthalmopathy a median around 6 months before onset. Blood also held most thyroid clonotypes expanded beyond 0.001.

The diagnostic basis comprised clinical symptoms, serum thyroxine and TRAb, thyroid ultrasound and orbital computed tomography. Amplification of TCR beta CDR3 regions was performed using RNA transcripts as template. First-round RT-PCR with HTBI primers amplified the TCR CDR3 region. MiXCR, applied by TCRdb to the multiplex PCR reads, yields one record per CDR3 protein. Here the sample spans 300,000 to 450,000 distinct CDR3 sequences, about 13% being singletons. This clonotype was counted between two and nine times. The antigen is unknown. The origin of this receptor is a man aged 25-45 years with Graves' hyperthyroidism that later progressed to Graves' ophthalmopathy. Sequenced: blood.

This chain's CDR3 is CASSATLASSTDTQYF. The CDR3 region has the DNA TGTGCCAGCAGCGCCACACTAGCATCTAGCACAGATACGCAGTATTTT. The chain has TRBV7-9 and TRBJ2-3; D is perhaps TRBD2 (6 bases). The V gene lost 5 bases and the J gene lost 0 bases, with 15 bases spanning the gap. The CDR3 is 16 amino acids. Germline assignment: CDR1 SEHNR and CDR2 FQNEAQ (reference sequence).